Reported below is one T cell receptor beta chain. Original data processing: Using reference gene primer amplification, nucleated cell counts were estimated. TCRdb's copy holds only in-frame clones and misses some; the assay was immunoSEQ multiplex PCR. The V and J calls and clone size are taken from that table; D and trimming were inferred from the DNA. Found here are under 300,000 clones, 88% of them singletons; the top ten hold under 2.5%. The CDR3 length is 16 residues. Germline V gives CDR1 MDHEN, CDR2 SYDVKM. The trim removed 2 bases at V and 4 bases at J, leaving 3 bases unmatched. This specimen belongs to a study of blood T cell repertoires in COVID-19. Study information: Samples came from the United States, Italy and Spain, spanning acute and convalescent COVID-19. Sources were T cells, B-cell-depleted T cells, or PBMCs; the material itself was cDNA or gDNA.

V is TRBV28 and J is TRBJ2-1; 12 bases agree with TRBD2. The receptor comes from a woman aged 40 to 50 who had recovered from COVID-19. Sequenced input: peripheral blood. The CDR3 sequence is CASSLQGLAGYNEQFF. As DNA, the CDR3 is TGTGCCAGCAGTTTACAAGGACTAGCGGGGTACAATGAGCAGTTCTTC.